This T cell receptor (beta chain) originates from a study of cytomegalovirus exposure and HLA in healthy donors. Study-level background: Earlier, roughly 180 million T cells were analyzed, and some 120 million unique TCR beta sequences were found among them. Whole-study findings and limits: Other equally common chains were less clonally expanded than HLA-associated TCR beta chains, a later analysis showed. The authors later found TCR association rates varying by HLA locus, with DRB1 most and HLA-C fewest.

Primers for the PCR totalled 60 Vbeta and 13 Jbeta. Profiled with immunoSEQ multiplex PCR; TCRdb holds only in-frame clones, not every one. The data show roughly 230,000 clones, about 77% seen once. Concerning this clone: No antigen is known for it.

Germline assignment: CDR1 MNHEY and CDR2 SMNVEV (reference sequence). The V gene lost 7 bases and the J gene lost 6 bases, with 20 bases spanning the gap. The CDR3 has 15 residues. This receptor was taken from a boy between 5 and 17 years old in good health and CMV-seronegative. The genes are TRBV27 and TRBJ2-3; D might be TRBD1 (6 bases). Specimen: PBMCs. The CDR3 spells CASTLGGRLSDTQYF. The CDR3 DNA is TGTGCCAGCACCCTAGGGGGACGATTGTCCGATACGCAGTATTTT.